This T cell receptor beta chain is drawn from a study of pediatric ulcerative colitis. Clones were read by immunoSEQ multiplex PCR, and TCRdb kept only the in-frame ones, dropping some. The sample gives a few thousand clones, 70% to 90% of which show up once; 2% to 2.5% is in the top ten. The CDR3 runs 14 residues. Germline CDR1 is MRHNA and CDR2 is SNTAGT. Germline trimming cut 3 bases from V and 4 bases from J; bases unmatched to any gene: 0. Sequencing used blood. V usage is TRBV6-4 and J usage is TRBJ2-3, with 11 bases that match TRBD2. This receptor was identified in a boy aged 5-17 years with mild ulcerative colitis. The CDR3 spells CASSELAGADTQYF. DNA for the CDR3: TGTGCCAGCAGTGAACTAGCGGGAGCAGATACGCAGTATTTT.